Presented here are 11 T cell receptor beta chains from one specimen sequenced in a study of blood T cell repertoires in COVID-19. The table came from immunoSEQ multiplex PCR; TCRdb's copy has only in-frame clones and leaves some out. The table includes some 320,000 clones, around 89% detected once. Sequencing was carried out using peripheral blood. All receptors derive from a woman aged 25 to 45 who had recovered from COVID-19.

This chain uses TRBV7-9 with TRBJ1-4, with D tentatively TRBD1 (5 bases). Germline V CDR1 and CDR2: SEHNR, FQNEAQ (reference sequence). The CDR3 has 13 residues. Trimming stripped 5 bases from V and 6 bases from J, with 10 bases between. CDR3: CASSPWGDEKLFF. The CDR3 DNA reads TGTGCCAGCAGCCCGTGGGGGGATGAAAAACTGTTTTTT.

The rearrangement uses TRBV7-2 and TRBJ1-2; D perhaps matches TRBD1 (5 bases). There are 13 residues in the CDR3. V gave up 5 bases and J gave up 8 bases, with 15 bases separating them. Germline V gene data show CDR1 as SGHTA and CDR2 as FQGNSA. The CDR3 sequence is CASSPEGRMGYTF. The CDR3 nucleotides are TGTGCCAGCAGCCCGGAGGGACGGATGGGCTACACCTTC.

V usage is TRBV15 and J usage is TRBJ2-3; TRBD2 aligns across 10 bases. Germline lookup yields CDR1 LNHNV and CDR2 YYDKDF (reference sequence). The ends lost 3 bases at V and 3 bases at J; junction bases unmatched: 6. The CDR3 runs to 16 residues. CDR3 loop: CATSSVSGGFTDTQYF. CDR3 coding DNA: TGTGCCACCAGCAGCGTTAGCGGGGGGTTTACAGATACGCAGTATTTT.

This clone occurred a few times. The V and J genes are TRBV6-4 and TRBJ1-2, with D possibly being TRBD1 (6 bases). Per germline, CDR1 MRHNA and CDR2 SNTAGT. Trimming removed 4 bases from V and 6 bases from J, with 15 bases in between. The CDR3 totals 14 residues. The CDR3 bases are TGTGCCAGCAGTGCCGCGACAGGCAATGATGGCTACACCTTC. Its protein is CASSAATGNDGYTF.

The rearrangement links TRBV5-1 to TRBJ2-3; 12 bases are shared with TRBD2. This CDR3 is built from 17 residues. The trim removed 1 base at V and 1 base at J, leaving 4 bases unmatched. Looked up from germline, CDR1 is SGHRS and CDR2 is YFSETQ. The CDR3 DNA reads TGCGCCAGCAGCTTGTCCCGACTAGCGGGGGGCACAGATACGCAGTATTTT. It is translated as CASSLSRLAGGTDTQYF.

The chain is built from TRBV11-3 and TRBJ2-3; 8 bases are shared with TRBD2. Germline V CDR1 and CDR2: SGHNT, YENEEA. This CDR3 spans 14 amino acids. V trimming: 5 bases; J trimming: 6 bases; junction bases outside the gene matches: 7. The DNA of the CDR3 is TGTGCCAGCAGCGTCGGGGGGGGCCAGGATACGCAGTATTTT. It codes for CASSVGGGQDTQYF. Variable domain in full (rest from reference TRBV11-3 and TRBJ2-3): EAGVVQSPRYKIIEKKQPVAFWCNPISGHNTLYWYLQNLGQGPELLIRYENEEAVDDSQLPKDRFSAERLKGVDSTLKIQPAELGDSAVYLCASSVGGGQDTQYFGPGTRLTVL.

The CDR3 spells CASSEYIYGYTF. In DNA form, the CDR3 reads TGTGCCAGCAGTGAATATATCTATGGCTACACCTTC. The rearrangement joins TRBV25-1 to TRBJ1-2; D ambiguous. From germline, CDR1 is MGHDK and CDR2 SYGVNS. Trimming stripped 0 bases from V and 4 bases from J, with 3 bases between. The length of the CDR3 is 12 residues.

The V gene is TRBV30, the J gene TRBJ2-2; 8 bases fit TRBD1. Trimming cost V 0 bases and J 3 bases; bases outside gene matches: 6. From germline, CDR1 is GTSNPN and CDR2 SVGIG (reference sequence). This CDR3 is built from 16 residues. The CDR3 coding sequence is TGTGCCTGGAGTGTACCGGAACAGGGGGACACCGGGGAGCTGTTTTTT. This codes for CAWSVPEQGDTGELFF.

This chain connects TRBV6-1 to TRBJ1-4, with D possibly TRBD1 on 6 matching bases. The CDR3 consists of 16 residues. The V end was cut by 2 bases, the J end by 0 bases, with 10 bases between. Germline CDR1 is MNHNS and CDR2 is SASEGT. CDR3 protein: CASSEFGTPTNEKLFF. Written as DNA, the CDR3 is TGTGCCAGCAGTGAATTCGGGACACCAACTAATGAAAAACTGTTTTTT.

The V call is TRBV9, the J call TRBJ2-6; a weak D match, TRBD1 (6 bases). The CDR3 is 20 residues long. V dropped 7 bases and J dropped 0 bases, with 26 bases sitting between them. Germline CDR1 reads SGDLS; CDR2 reads YYNGEE. CDR3 region: CASPKPPTTGSDSGANVLTF. DNA of the CDR3: TGTGCCAGCCCGAAACCCCCCACGACAGGTTCCGACTCTGGGGCCAACGTCCTGACTTTC.

This chain connects TRBV5-5 to TRBJ2-7, with D perhaps TRBD2 (6 bases). V lost 4 bases to trimming and J lost 7 bases, with 24 bases between them. This CDR3 comprises 16 residues. From germline, CDR1 is SGHKS and CDR2 YYEKEE (reference sequence). The chain's CDR3 is CASSPLLAGIPGEQYF. CDR3 DNA: TGTGCCAGCAGCCCCCTCCTCGCGGGGATTCCTGGTGAGCAGTACTTC.